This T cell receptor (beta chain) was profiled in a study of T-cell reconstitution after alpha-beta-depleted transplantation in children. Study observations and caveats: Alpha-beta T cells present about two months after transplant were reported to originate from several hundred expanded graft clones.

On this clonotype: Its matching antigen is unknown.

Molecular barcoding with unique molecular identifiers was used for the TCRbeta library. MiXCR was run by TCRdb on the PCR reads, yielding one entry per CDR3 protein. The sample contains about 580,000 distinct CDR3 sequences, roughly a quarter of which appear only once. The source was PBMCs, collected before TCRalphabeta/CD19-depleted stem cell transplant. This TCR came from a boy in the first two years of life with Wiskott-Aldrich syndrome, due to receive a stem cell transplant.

DNA of the CDR3: TGTGCCAGCAGCTACATCCCTCCGGGACAGGGGTTTTCACCCCTCCACTTT. The encoded protein is CASSYIPPGQGFSPLHF. V is TRBV27 and J is TRBJ1-6; 10 bases map to TRBD1. The CDR3 covers 17 residues. V dropped 6 bases and J dropped 9; count of bases not matched to a gene: 14. CDR1 is MNHEY, CDR2 SMNVEV, per germline (reference sequence).